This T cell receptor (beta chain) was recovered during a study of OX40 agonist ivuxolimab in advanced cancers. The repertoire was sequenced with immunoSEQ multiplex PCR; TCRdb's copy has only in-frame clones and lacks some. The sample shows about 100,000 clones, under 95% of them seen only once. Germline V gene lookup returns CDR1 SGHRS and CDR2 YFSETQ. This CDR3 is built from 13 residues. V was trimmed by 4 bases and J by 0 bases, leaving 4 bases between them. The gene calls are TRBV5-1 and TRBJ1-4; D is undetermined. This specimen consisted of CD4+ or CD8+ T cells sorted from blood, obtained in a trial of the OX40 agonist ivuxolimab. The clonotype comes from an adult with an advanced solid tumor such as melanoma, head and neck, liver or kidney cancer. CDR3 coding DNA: TGCGCCAGCAGCGATACAACTAATGAAAAACTGTTTTTT. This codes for CASSDTTNEKLFF.